The sequence of this T cell receptor beta chain was determined in a study of siplizumab effects on memory and regulatory T cells. Looked up from germline, CDR1 is SNHLY and CDR2 is FYNNEI. The CDR3 consists of 15 residues. Deletions cut 9 bases from V and 0 bases from J, with 14 bases between. TCR templates numbering some 10^5 were assayed per sample. Method: immunoSEQ multiplex PCR; TCRdb's copy keeps in-frame clones and lacks some. The sample records about 100,000 clones, approximately 91% being singletons. Study outcomes and limitations: Memory cells seemed less diverse than naive T cells, which seemed major alloresponse contributors. Unstimulated subsets were the mapping target of only a minor fraction of alloreactive clones.

As to this clone: Its antigen is not identified.

This receptor was identified in a human donor in good health. Sequencing was carried out using non-Treg CD4+ T cells sorted from blood. This chain uses TRBV2 with TRBJ2-2, with a tentative D call TRBD1 (7 bases). CDR3 loop: CARGGGAPNTGELFF. In nucleotides, the CDR3 is TGTGCCAGAGGGGGCGGGGCTCCGAACACCGGGGAGCTGTTTTTT.